This TCR beta chain emerged from a study of shared clonotypes between healthy human individuals. Between the trimmed V and J ends, which lost 3 bases and 4 bases, there was a span of 21 bases. CDR3 size: 17 residues. The V gene's germline CDR1 is MDHEN and CDR2 SYDVKM. Per the study methods: Filtering differed since immunoSEQ provided only junctions, with no quality scores. The method was immunoSEQ multiplex PCR; TCRdb's version includes in-frame clones alone and lacks a portion of them. V, J and clone size were drawn from that table, and D and trimming were deduced from the DNA. The sample has approximately 320,000 clones, around 86% seen once; the top ten hold around 15%.

The sample was memory CD8+ T cells sorted from blood. As to subset: CD45RO+ cells pooled with CCR7-negative TemRA cells. The rearrangement uses TRBV28 and TRBJ1-1; no clear D. This TCR came from a man between 18 and 35 years old in good health. The CDR3: CASSFSRWTGLGTEAFF. Written as DNA, the CDR3 is TGTGCCAGCAGTTTCTCTCGATGGACGGGGTTAGGCACTGAAGCTTTCTTT.